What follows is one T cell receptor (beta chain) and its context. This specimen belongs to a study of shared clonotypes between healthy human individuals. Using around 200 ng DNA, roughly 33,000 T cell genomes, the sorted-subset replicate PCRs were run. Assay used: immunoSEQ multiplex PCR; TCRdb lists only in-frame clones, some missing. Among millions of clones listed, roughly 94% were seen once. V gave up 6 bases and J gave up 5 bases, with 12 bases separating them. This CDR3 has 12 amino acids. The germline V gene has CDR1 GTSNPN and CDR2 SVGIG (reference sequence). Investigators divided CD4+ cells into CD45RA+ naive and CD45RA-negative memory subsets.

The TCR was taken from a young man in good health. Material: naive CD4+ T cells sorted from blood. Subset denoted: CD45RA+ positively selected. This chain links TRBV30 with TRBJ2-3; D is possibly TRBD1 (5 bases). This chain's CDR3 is CACIPGLDTQYF. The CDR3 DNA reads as TGTGCCTGCATCCCAGGGTTAGATACGCAGTATTTT.